These T cell receptor beta chains were read from a single sample in a study of T cell repertoires in cytomegalovirus infection. TCRdb reprocessed the reads with MiXCR, giving one entry per CDR3 protein. In the table there are about 830,000 distinct CDR3 sequences, 32% of which are singletons. Which antigens these TCRs recognize remains unknown. Sequenced material: cultured CD8+ T cells from PBMCs, taken from culture after CMV antigen stimulation. The receptors shown here come from a human donor in good health (CMV status not recorded). Some clones in this sample may be carry-over from other donors' samples. CDR3s include the opening cysteine and the closing phenylalanine or tryptophan. The order of the fields is J gene, D gene, V gene, CDR3 protein. The D gene is left open where the match is weak.

TRBJ2-1,TRBD2,TRBV28,CASSLIAGGPVEQFF
TRBJ2-7,TRBD1,TRBV28,CASSSPGTGTYEQYF
TRBJ2-1,TRBD2,TRBV11-2,CASTLAGYNEQFF
TRBJ2-1,.,TRBV5-6,CASSTQGGGEQFF
TRBJ1-1,TRBD1,TRBV27,CASSLSGQSEAFF
TRBJ1-4,.,TRBV12-3/TRBV12-4,CASSFAWGEKLFF
TRBJ1-4,TRBD1,TRBV27,CASSLDRANEKLFF
TRBJ2-7,TRBD1,TRBV10-3,CAISGRDRDPYEQYF
TRBJ2-5,TRBD1,TRBV9,CASSVTTSTGDLRETQYF
TRBJ2-1,.,TRBV5-4,CASSLFFDPGSEQFF
TRBJ2-2,.,TRBV20-1,CSAKGDTGELFF
TRBJ2-5,.,TRBV12-3/TRBV12-4,CASSASYPLQYF
TRBJ2-3,.,TRBV4-3,CASSQDRDSTDTQYF
TRBJ2-5,TRBD1,TRBV9,CASSAGDSQETQYF
TRBJ2-3,.,TRBV29-1,CSVETFRLGITDTQYF
TRBJ2-2,.,TRBV11-1,CASSLAEVRPGELFF
TRBJ1-1,TRBD1,TRBV11-1,CASSPRTGGTEAFF
TRBJ2-3,TRBD2,TRBV7-2,CASSFYGGAEDTQYF
TRBJ2-3,.,TRBV6-6,CASSYSNGREQYF
TRBJ1-1,.,TRBV7-9,CASSQGRWGWDTEAFF
TRBJ2-5,.,TRBV7-9,CASSPGQTQETQYF
TRBJ2-1,.,TRBV15,CATSRDRAIDEQFF
TRBJ2-7,TRBD1,TRBV4-2,CASSQDQGAGYEQYF
TRBJ2-3,.,TRBV15,CATSRDFDSGDTDTQYF
TRBJ2-7,TRBD1,TRBV7-9,CASSTHGQGAYEQYF
TRBJ2-1,.,TRBV6-5,CASSYPYRDQRSYNEQFF
TRBJ2-5,.,TRBV6-5,CASSSDIAGGDETQYF
TRBJ1-4,.,TRBV12-3/TRBV12-4,CASSSPLRGEKLFF
TRBJ2-3,TRBD1,TRBV5-1,CASNIRDSNTDTQYF
TRBJ2-7,TRBD2,TRBV2,CASSGGGQNEQYF
TRBJ2-3,.,TRBV5-5,CASSLESPTDTQYF
TRBJ2-3,TRBD2,TRBV27,CASSLLAGVRADTQYF
TRBJ2-1,.,TRBV12-3/TRBV12-4,CASSFSPNEQFF
TRBJ2-7,.,TRBV5-6,CASSLEVGLAYEQYF
TRBJ2-1,.,TRBV19,CASTISRGPYNEQFF
TRBJ2-7,.,TRBV4-1,CASSQEGAGYEQYF
TRBJ2-4,.,TRBV12-3/TRBV12-4,CASSPQDPGNIQYF
TRBJ2-3,.,TRBV5-4,CASSLNPGATDTQYF
TRBJ2-2,TRBD1,TRBV7-3,CASSPMRQGKAGELFF
TRBJ1-2,.,TRBV7-9,CASSLGSRRTFGYGYTF
TRBJ2-4,.,TRBV7-9,CASSDSRAGQYF
TRBJ1-1,.,TRBV7-2,CASSLAIRGEAFF
TRBJ1-4,.,TRBV25-1,CASSELRGNEKLFF
TRBJ2-1,.,TRBV7-6,CASSYRELPYNEQFF
TRBJ2-5,.,TRBV15,CATSRDVGGHQETQYF
TRBJ1-2,.,TRBV28,CASSRQGTYVFGYTF
TRBJ2-5,.,TRBV7-9,CASSREGTQYF
TRBJ1-5,.,TRBV4-1,CASSQEIPGNQPQHF